The following is a T cell receptor beta chain sequence with its context. This clone was counted a single time. What this receptor recognizes is not known. Base qualities are missing; no much larger clone stands one base away. CDR1 and CDR2 are read off the germline V gene as SGHRS and YFSETQ. V has 4 bases trimmed and J has 12 bases trimmed; junction bases matching no gene number 5. Including the terminal cysteine and valine, the CDR3 comprises 12 residues. Only the CDR3 region is kept as DNA, spanning 36 bases read in frame from base 1. TCRbeta CDR3 regions were amplified from genomic DNA by means of the immunoSEQ Assay, a bias-controlled multiplex PCR. On the authors' methods: Nucleated cell counts per sample were estimated from amplification of reference gene primers within the assay. To quantify the absolute abundance of each unique TCRbeta CDR3 rearrangement, sequence reads were collapsed and filtered. For each sample, productive Simpson clonality was calculated as the square root of Simpson's diversity index over productive rearrangements. TCRdb's version of the immuneACCESS table is confined to in-frame rearrangements and falls short of the full clone set. An unresolved V gene accounts for under half of the shortfall where checked; the remainder is of unknown origin. V and J calls and clone size are given by that table; D and trimming were obtained from the DNA. In this sample the table shows some 250,000 clones, more than 70% of which occur a single time. Of the sample, 0.99% falls within the top ten clones.

The sample belongs to a study of blood T cell repertoires in COVID-19 (dated by TCRdb to the early 2020s). As for the study more broadly: Collaborator samples came from the United States, Italy and Spain and covered acute and convalescent phases of COVID-19. The material from the prospective study consisted of cDNA or gDNA derived from T cells, B-cell-depleted T cells, or PBMCs. Subjects who had been exposed to COVID-19, were actively infected with it, or had recovered from it provided the deeply sampled blood TCRbeta repertoires that made up the dataset. The repertoires were made available in a free public database intended to serve as a resource for research on the immune response to SARS-CoV-2. Samples were obtained from the ongoing ImmuneRACE study (first 160 participants) and from some 1,300 subjects provided by 6 global collaborators. A de-identified subject ID, COVID-19 status, age in years and sex were almost always included in the sample metadata. Where HLA class I and class II types were available, the types were taken from metadata supplied by the sample provider, not from assay-based typing. What the research found in general, with its limitations: The amount of clinical and demographic metadata varied by source and participant and was provided uncurated.

Samples from volunteer blood donors who had recovered from COVID-19 were contributed by a second Seattle source. Collaborating institutions collected whole blood in K2EDTA tubes following their own protocols. Collaborator samples were shipped for TCRbeta analysis as frozen whole blood, isolated PBMCs, or DNA extracted from either sample type. The clonotype originates from a middle-aged woman who had recovered from COVID-19. The source material was peripheral blood. The rearrangement joined TRBV5-1 to TRBJ2-7; the central 12 bases match TRBD1. The DNA sequence is TGCGCCAGCAGCCGGGACAGGGGGCGCAGGTACGTC. It translates to CASSRDRGRRYV.